This TCR beta chain was sequenced in a study of blood T cells in healthy people across ages. The use of a sample-barcoded 5' primer and a J-beta primer mix characterized a second PCR of roughly 6 to 11 cycles. Each CDR3 protein is one row after TCRdb ran MiXCR on the 5' RACE reads. The table has about 1.8 million distinct CDR3 sequences, less than 50% seen once. This sequence was found in a woman between 40 and 55 years old in good health. What was sequenced was blood.

CDR3 nucleotide sequence: TGTGCCAGCAGTCGCGAGCGGGGGGGCCTCAATGAGCAGTTCTTC. It is translated as CASSRERGGLNEQFF. J is TRBJ2-1 and V is TRBV2; 10 nucleotides match TRBD2. CDR3 length: 15 residues. With V trimmed by 5 bases and J by 6 bases, 7 bases remained unmatched. Germline V CDR1 and CDR2: SNHLY, FYNNEI.